Below are 15 T cell receptor beta chains sequenced from a single sample in a study of response to subunit inactivated influenza vaccine (dated by TCRdb to the late 2010s). Library construction relied on RT-PCR. The sequencing machine was an Illumina HiSeq 2500. Starting from the raw public reads, TCRdb applied fastp trimming at Q25, assembled clones with MiXCR and retained in-frame beta chains. All rows with the same CDR3 protein become a single entry with the most common DNA and genes. Counted in this sample were 500,000 to 600,000 distinct CDR3 sequences; 12% of them appeared once. 10% of the sample comes from the top ten. Source: PBMCs from blood, taken on the day of vaccination. The receptors were gathered from a man aged 45-65 years who received an inactivated influenza vaccine. Donor details come from another sample of the same person, matched by shared clones.

This chain joins TRBV11-2 and TRBJ2-3; 11 bases match TRBD2. V trimming: 6 bases; J trimming: 4 bases; junction bases outside the gene matches: 9. CDR3 length: 16 amino acids. Germline lookup yields CDR1 SGHAT and CDR2 FQNNGV. CDR3 in DNA: TGTGCCAGCAGGGCCACTAGCGGGAGTGGCTCAGATACGCAGTATTTT. As protein: CASRATSGSGSDTQYF.

V is TRBV5-5 and J is TRBJ2-3; D gene unclear. CDR1 SGHKS and CDR2 YYEKEE come from the germline V gene (reference sequence). Trimming took off 4 bases at V and 4 bases at J, with 10 bases between the two ends. The CDR3 extends over 13 amino acids. The CDR3 here is CASSVEPPDTQYF. CDR3 nucleotide sequence: TGTGCCAGCAGCGTGGAACCCCCAGATACGCAGTATTTT. Full variable domain (outside the CDR3, taken from reference TRBV5-5 and TRBJ2-3): DAGVTQSPTHLIKTRGQQVTLRCSPISGHKSVSWYQQVLGQGPQFIFQYYEKEERGRGNFPDRFSARQFPNYSSELNVNALLLGDSALYLCASSVEPPDTQYFGPGTRLTVL.

This rearrangement joins TRBV7-9 to TRBJ2-7; D might be TRBD1 (6 bases). V was trimmed by 11 bases and J by 1 base, leaving 18 bases between them. CDR3 length: 14 amino acids. Germline CDR1 reads SEHNR; CDR2 reads FQNEAQ (reference sequence). The CDR3 region is CAGRRAGESYEQYF. The CDR3 DNA follows: TGTGCCGGTCGGCGGGCAGGGGAATCCTACGAGCAGTACTTC.

The V gene is TRBV12-3 or TRBV12-4, the J gene TRBJ1-2; D uncertain. The CDR3 is 12 amino acids. The V end lost 1 base, the J end lost 3 bases, and 3 bases lay between the germline ends. DNA of the CDR3: TGTGCCAGCAGTTTAGGACACTATGGCTACACCTTC. Residues: CASSLGHYGYTF.

This sequence joins TRBV6-2 or TRBV6-3 and TRBJ2-2; tentatively, D is TRBD2 (7 bases). This CDR3 region has 19 residues. Trimming cost V 0 bases and J 5 bases, with 22 bases left between them. Looked up from germline, CDR1 is MNHEY and CDR2 is SVGEGT. DNA of the CDR3: TGTGCCAGCAGTTACTCGACGAAGAGGGGGGGCCGATTTACCGGGGAGCTGTTTTTT. This codes for CASSYSTKRGGRFTGELFF.

This clonotype was counted at least ten times. V and J are TRBV5-1 and TRBJ2-5, with 10 bases lining up with TRBD2. The CDR3 has 18 amino acids. Trimming at V came to 4 bases and at J to 4 bases, leaving 16 bases not matched to a gene. Germline values: CDR1 SGHRS, CDR2 YFSETQ. The CDR3 region has the DNA TGCGCCAGCAGCCCTGATTTCACTAGCGGGATTGCCGGAGAGACCCAGTACTTC. Encoded protein: CASSPDFTSGIAGETQYF.

A few counts support this clonotype. The genes are TRBV5-1 and TRBJ2-5, with 7 bases aligning to TRBD1. This CDR3 region has 13 residues. Per the germline V gene, CDR1 is SGHRS and CDR2 is YFSETQ. J was trimmed by 1 base and V by 7 bases; bases with no gene match: 4. The CDR3 DNA reads as TGCGCCAGCCTGGGACAGCCCCAAGAGACCCAGTACTTC. As protein: CASLGQPQETQYF.

This clonotype was recorded a few times. V is TRBV11-2 and J is TRBJ2-7, with D possibly TRBD2 on 7 matching bases. The CDR3 covers 14 residues. Per germline, CDR1 SGHAT and CDR2 FQNNGV. Between the trimmed V and J ends, which lost 1 base and 5 bases, there was a span of 12 bases. Written as DNA, the CDR3 is TGTGCCAGCAGCTTAGGAGGGGGGGCCCACGAGCAGTACTTC. Amino acids: CASSLGGGAHEQYF. The full variable domain, in which reference TRBV11-2 and TRBJ2-7 provide the parts outside the CDR3, is EAGVAQSPRYKIIEKRQSVAFWCNPISGHATLYWYQQILGQGPKLLIQFQNNGVVDDSQLPKDRFSAERLKGVDSTLKIQPAKLEDSAVYLCASSLGGGAHEQYFGPGTRLTVT.

This chain joins TRBV10-3 and TRBJ2-2; 11 bases are a match to TRBD1. Germline loops: CDR1 ENHRY, CDR2 SYGVKD. V shed 6 bases and J 4 bases; nucleotides not matched to a gene: 4. This CDR3 spans 15 amino acids. CDR3 loop: CAISIGQGATGELFF. The CDR3 DNA reads as TGTGCCATCAGCATTGGACAGGGGGCCACCGGGGAGCTGTTTTTT.

The table lists this clonotype with a few counts. The rearrangement links TRBV7-8 to TRBJ2-7; tentatively, D is TRBD2 (6 bases). The CDR3 extends over 15 amino acids. Deletions cut 5 bases from V and 0 bases from J, with 14 bases between. Germline CDR1 and CDR2: SGHVS and FQNEAQ. In DNA, the CDR3 is TGTGCCAGCAGCCCGTACTACGGGAGCTCCTACGAGCAGTACTTC. This translates into CASSPYYGSSYEQYF.

The chain uses TRBV4-3 and TRBJ2-3; D uncertain. Germline V lookup: CDR1 LGHNA, CDR2 YSLEER. V was cut by 2 bases and J by 0 bases, with 9 bases left in between. CDR3 size: 15 residues. CDR3 loop: CASSQFVTSTDTQYF. The CDR3 nucleotides are TGCGCCAGCAGCCAATTCGTGACTAGCACAGATACGCAGTATTTT.

This chain connects TRBV6-6 to TRBJ2-7, with D possibly TRBD1 on 5 matching bases. Trimming removed 5 bases at V and 5 bases at J, with 10 bases between. The CDR3 is made up of 12 amino acids. CDR1 MNHNY and CDR2 SVGAGI come from the germline V gene (reference sequence). In DNA, the CDR3 is TGTGCCAGCAGTGTGGGGCTGGACGAGCAGTACTTC. This translates into CASSVGLDEQYF.

The rearrangement uses TRBV6-2 or TRBV6-3 and TRBJ2-5; 9 bases map to TRBD1. The CDR3 is 15 residues long. The V gene end was trimmed by 2 bases and the J gene end by 5 bases; junction bases not matched to a gene: 6. CDR1 is MNHEY, CDR2 SVGEGT, per germline. CDR3 nucleotide sequence: TGTGCCAGCAGTTACAACAGGGGGCGGCTGGAGACCCAGTACTTC. It specifies CASSYNRGRLETQYF.

This clonotype was counted a few times. The CDR3 DNA follows: TGTGCCAGCAGTCCCACTGGGGGGCTGTGGACTAATGAAAAACTGTTTTTT. Its translation: CASSPTGGLWTNEKLFF. The rearrangement uses TRBV12-3 or TRBV12-4 and TRBJ1-4; a possible D gene is TRBD1 (6 bases). V was cut by 5 bases and J by 2 bases, with 18 bases left in between. The CDR3 totals 17 residues.

The chain combines TRBV20-1 with TRBJ2-1, with 9 bases that match TRBD2. Germline lookup yields CDR1 DFQATT and CDR2 SNEGSKA (reference sequence). The CDR3 is 13 amino acids. The chain's CDR3 is CSDSPSGIDEQFF. CDR3 bases: TGCAGCGACTCGCCTAGCGGGATTGATGAGCAGTTCTTC.